This TCR beta chain was recorded in a study of cytomegalovirus exposure and HLA in healthy donors. Study findings and constraints: The authors later found most CMV-associated TCR beta chains appeared HLA-restricted. Later findings reportedly placed an Asian-associated ancestry cluster below the roughly 660-donor mean for N-insertions.

On this clone: Antigen unknown.

In the PCR, 60 Vbeta and 13 Jbeta primers were used. Produced via immunoSEQ multiplex PCR; TCRdb's table is partial and in-frame only. The sample lists about 180,000 clones; under 85% were seen once. Trimming removed 3 bases from V and 1 base from J, with 13 bases in between. Per germline, CDR1 MGHRA and CDR2 YSYEKL. The CDR3 totals 16 residues. The rearrangement uses TRBV4-1 and TRBJ1-5; a possible D gene is TRBD1 (5 bases). Sequences were obtained from PBMCs. This sequence was found in a man younger than 35 in good health and CMV-seronegative. The CDR3 spells CASSQDPTGSNQPQHF. CDR3 nucleotides: TGCGCCAGCAGCCAGGACCCCACAGGCAGCAATCAGCCCCAGCATTTT.